This T cell receptor beta chain was found in a study of vaccination and CD4 T cells after COVID-19 (dated by TCRdb to about 2022). About the investigation overall: Convalescent patients had a positive SARS-CoV-2 result on nasal swab PCR, and of these patients, fewer than ten had mild disease and one had severe disease. The convalescent cohort included six males and four females, with two Hispanic individuals, seven Caucasians, two Asians and one multiracial person. Participants got two doses of the Pfizer-BioNTech BNT162b2 vaccine (n=8) or two doses of the Moderna mRNA-1273 vaccine (n=2). Post-COVID blood samples were collected from convalescent patients a median of roughly 100 days after diagnosis, with a range of roughly 35 to 170 days. The time from the second vaccine dose to post-vaccine blood sampling had a median of around 72 days and ranged from roughly 13 to 241 days. A few convalescent patients were sampled both early after vaccination (day 14) and late after vaccination (days 161 to 241). Culture stimuli were overlapping spike peptide pools from SARS-CoV-2 and from the common cold coronaviruses HCoV-NL63, HCoV-OC43 and HCoV-229E. As controls, cultures received a CEFX viral epitope pool (the positive control), an HIV-1 Nef peptide pool (the negative control), or no peptide at all. In about 11 COVID-19 convalescent patients and a few infection-naive healthy vaccine recipients, the spike-specific CD4+ TCR repertoire before mRNA vaccination was compared with the repertoire after mRNA vaccination.

Broad study findings and their caveats: The median number of SARS-CoV-2-reactive clonotypes rose from around 22 after infection to 38 after vaccination, but the change was not significant. Of the vaccine-specific clones in convalescent patients, 304 of 307, or nearly all, reacted only to SARS-CoV-2 spike and did not cross-react with common cold coronaviruses. The study included relatively few convalescent patients and did not analyze early timepoints after natural infection. Among convalescent patients, a median around 89% of the SARS-CoV-2-reactive clones seen after vaccination appeared only after vaccination, which suggests priming specific to the vaccine.

The sample's time point label, in plain terms: late sampling 161 to 241 days after vaccination in a few convalescent patients. The treatment or condition label, read with the paper, signifies: roughly 11-day PBMC culture with coronavirus spike peptide pools or control peptides (ViraFEST assay). The study used the ViraFEST assay, which expanded antigen-specific T cells with peptide pools and then identified expanded clonotypes by TCR sequencing. The convalescent patients' positive SARS-CoV-2 PCR tests fell between March and December 2020, which was before the Alpha, Beta and Delta variants emerged in the United States. Each well held 2 million to 2.5 million PBMCs cultured with 10 ug/ml peptide pools in IMDM containing around 4.5% human AB serum and 9.5 to 10 IU/ml IL-2. Half of the culture medium was replaced with fresh IL-2-containing medium on days 3 and 7. Once the cells had been in culture for approximately 10 days, the EasySep CD4+ T cell isolation kit was used to isolate CD4+ T cells by negative selection. PBMCs were separated from whole blood using Ficoll-Paque Plus gradient centrifugation and then either used fresh or cryopreserved at -140C. Culture conditions were generally each tested in triplicate wells.

Comments on this clonotype: This receptor's antigen is unknown. The input lacks base qualities; no much larger clone sits a single base away.

Library preparation employed PCR. DNA from cultured CD4+ T cells underwent TCR sequencing with the Oncomine TCR Beta short-read assay at the Johns Hopkins FTIC core. Genomic DNA was extracted from the cultured CD4+ T cells with the QIAamp micro DNA kit. Oncomine TCR Beta libraries made from cultured CD4+ T cells were pooled using unique dual indexes and sequenced on an Illumina iSeq 100. Turning to the authors' computational methods: Non-productive sequences were removed, and CDR3s not starting with C, not ending with F or W, or shorter than 7 amino acids were discarded. The MANAFEST web application identified antigen-specific clonotypes by comparing peptide-stimulated wells against reference wells and other culture wells. An FDR below 0.05, an odds ratio above 5, and a productive frequency above 0.1% in at least two of three replicate wells were required for clones to be considered positive. A clonotype was classed as cross-reactive if the clonotype showed significant expansion both in SARS-CoV-2 spike wells and in at least one common cold coronavirus spike condition. Levenshtein distances (stringdist) and unrooted phylogenetic trees (ape) in R version 3.6.1 were used to assess CDR3 homology. TCRdb ran its own pipeline on the public reads, namely fastp trimming at Q25 and MiXCR clone calling, and kept in-frame beta chains. When rows share a CDR3 protein, they turn into one entry using the most common DNA and genes. The V and J calls come from TCRdb's annotation, not from the publication. The sample profile shows some 21,000 distinct CDR3 sequences; more than 45% of them were found once. Around 13% of the sample lies in the top ten.

Taken from the germline V gene, the CDR1 and CDR2 loops are SQVTM and ANQGSEA. The CDR3 starts with the cysteine, ends with the phenylalanine, and has 16 residues. Of the read, only the CDR3 DNA is kept; its 48 bases are in frame from base 1. Clipping removes 0 bases from V and 2 bases from J, with 8 as the unmatched junction base count. The chain joins TRBV29-1 to TRBJ2-7, with TRBD2 identical over 9 junction bases. This TCR came from a human donor who had recovered from COVID-19. The source was CD4+ T cells from blood, cultured in vitro, collected about 7 months after SARS-CoV-2 vaccination. The DNA sequence is given as TGCAGCGTTGAAGATCTTCCTAGCGGGATAGCCTACGAGCAGTACTTC. Translated, it reads CSVEDLPSGIAYEQYF.